The 26 T cell receptor beta chains listed next were all sequenced from one sample in a study of T cell responses to AZD1222 COVID-19 vaccine. The method was immunoSEQ multiplex PCR; TCRdb's version includes in-frame clones alone and lacks a portion of them. The sample consists of fewer than 130,000 clones, around 90% of them appearing once. Source: peripheral blood, taken on day 0 of AZD1222 vaccination. These TCRs come from an adult in good health.

The V call is TRBV11-2, the J call TRBJ2-7, with TRBD1 identical over 11 bases. Trimming removed 2 bases from V and 4 bases from J; junction bases left unmatched: 4. Germline V gene lookup returns CDR1 SGHAT and CDR2 FQNNGV. The CDR3 is 15 amino acids. The CDR3 spells CASSLYRDRGYEQYF. CDR3 sequence (DNA): TGTGCCAGCAGCTTATACCGGGACAGGGGGTACGAGCAGTACTTC.

The rearrangement joins TRBV6-5 to TRBJ2-1; TRBD1 might be the D (6 bases). CDR3 length equals 13 residues. The V gene's germline CDR1 is MNHEY and CDR2 SVGAGI. Trimming stripped 7 bases from V and 4 bases from J, with 11 bases between. CDR3 nucleotides: TGTGCCAGCACCCCGGACAGTTACAATGAGCAGTTCTTC. Protein: CASTPDSYNEQFF.

As DNA, the CDR3 is TGTGCCAGCAGTTTACAGGGGTCCTATGGCTACACCTTC. Translated, it gives CASSLQGSYGYTF. The chain uses TRBV27 and TRBJ1-2; D is perhaps TRBD1 (6 bases). Trimming took 2 bases from V and 4 from J, leaving 8 bases between them. Per germline, CDR1 MNHEY and CDR2 SMNVEV (reference sequence). This CDR3 has 13 residues.

The rearrangement uses TRBV6-6 and TRBJ2-1, with 10 nucleotides matching TRBD1. Germline values: CDR1 MNHNY, CDR2 SVGAGI (reference sequence). The CDR3 totals 15 residues. The V and J ends lost 6 bases and 2 bases, in that order; junction bases with no gene match: 4. The CDR3 sequence: CASRMDRGAYNEQFF. DNA of the CDR3: TGTGCCAGCAGGATGGACAGGGGGGCCTACAATGAGCAGTTCTTC.

This clone came up once. The same CDR3 arises from other DNA sequences in this sample as well. The V gene is TRBV30, the J gene TRBJ1-1, with no clear D. Germline V gives CDR1 GTSNPN, CDR2 SVGIG (reference sequence). This CDR3 region has 13 residues. Trimming stripped 3 bases from V and 1 base from J, with 9 bases between. CDR3 sequence reads: CAWSRQENTEAFF. CDR3 in DNA: TGTGCCTGGAGCAGGCAGGAGAACACTGAAGCTTTCTTT.

The chain joins TRBV5-1 to TRBJ2-7, with D hard to call. Germline V CDR1 and CDR2: SGHRS, YFSETQ. Trimming pared 4 bases from V and 3 bases from J, leaving 5 bases between. The CDR3 has 11 amino acids. CDR3 coding DNA: TGCGCCAGCAGCCTAAACTACGAGCAGTACTTC. This encodes CASSLNYEQYF.

The chain uses TRBV5-1 and TRBJ1-4; weak D call: TRBD1 (5 bases). This CDR3 region has 13 residues. V shed 4 bases and J shed 4 bases, with 8 bases lying between them. Per germline, CDR1 SGHRS and CDR2 YFSETQ. The CDR3, as DNA: TGCGCCAGCAGCACCGACAGTAATGAAAAACTGTTTTTT. The encoded protein is CASSTDSNEKLFF. The whole variable domain, filled in from reference TRBV5-1 and TRBJ1-4, reads KAGVTQTPRYLIKTRGQQVTLSCSPISGHRSVSWYQQTPGQGLQFLFEYFSETQRNKGNFPGRFSGRQFSNSRSEMNVSTLELGDSALYLCASSTDSNEKLFFGSGTQLSVL.

The J gene is TRBJ2-7, the V gene TRBV27; perhaps TRBD1 as D (7 bases). CDR3 length equals 15 residues. V was shortened by 4 bases and J by 2 bases, with 15 bases between the two germline ends. Looked up from germline, CDR1 is MNHEY and CDR2 is SMNVEV (reference sequence). The CDR3 sequence is CASSSLDRRAYEQYF. CDR3 nucleotides: TGTGCCAGCAGTTCCTTGGACAGGAGGGCCTACGAGCAGTACTTC.

V usage is TRBV5-5 and J usage is TRBJ2-7; D tentatively reads TRBD1 or TRBD2 (5 bases each). The V end lost 0 bases, the J end lost 0 bases, and 22 bases lay between the germline ends. Germline V gives CDR1 SGHKS, CDR2 YYEKEE (reference sequence). The CDR3 consists of 19 residues. DNA for the CDR3: TGTGCCAGCAGCTTGGAGGGGAGTGAGAGGGCCTTGGGCTCCTACGAGCAGTACTTC. Amino acid sequence: CASSLEGSERALGSYEQYF. The variable domain in full, completed from reference TRBV5-5 and TRBJ2-7, reads DAGVTQSPTHLIKTRGQQVTLRCSPISGHKSVSWYQQVLGQGPQFIFQYYEKEERGRGNFPDRFSARQFPNYSSELNVNALLLGDSALYLCASSLEGSERALGSYEQYFGPGTRLTVT.

V is TRBV7-8 and J is TRBJ1-1, with 10 bases aligning to TRBD1. The V segment lost 5 bases and the J segment 1 base; nucleotides outside the gene matches: 4. The CDR3 is 15 residues long. Germline assignment: CDR1 SGHVS and CDR2 FQNEAQ. The CDR3 nucleotides are TGTGCCAGCAGCAGATGGACAGGGGGGAACACTGAAGCTTTCTTT. Its protein is CASSRWTGGNTEAFF. Drawing the rest from reference TRBV7-8 and TRBJ1-1, the complete variable domain is GAGVSQSPRYKVAKRGQDVALRCDPISGHVSLFWYQQALGQGPEFLTYFQNEAQLDKSGLPSDRFFAERPEGSVSTLKIQRTQQEDSAVYLCASSRWTGGNTEAFFGQGTRLTVV.

V gene TRBV14 combines with J gene TRBJ2-7; perhaps TRBD1 as D (5 bases). Germline lookup yields CDR1 SGHDN and CDR2 FVKESK. This CDR3 has 14 residues. Trimming stripped 4 bases from V and 7 bases from J, with 17 bases between. The CDR3 loop reads CASSPKFRAQEQYF. CDR3 coding DNA: TGTGCCAGCAGCCCCAAGTTCAGGGCCCAAGAGCAGTACTTC.

The V gene is TRBV4-1, the J gene TRBJ2-7; 7 bases are a match to TRBD1. Per germline, CDR1 MGHRA and CDR2 YSYEKL. V lost 4 bases, J lost 1 base, and 4 bases stayed unmatched. The CDR3 is 14 amino acids. CDR3 nucleotides: TGCGCCAGCAGCCTGTCGGGACAGTCCTACGAGCAGTACTTC. Translated: CASSLSGQSYEQYF.

This chain uses TRBV5-1 with TRBJ2-7; 10 bases are shared with TRBD1. Losses at the gene ends were 4 bases for V and 7 bases for J; bases not matched to a gene: 11. The CDR3 covers 15 residues. Germline loops: CDR1 SGHRS, CDR2 YFSETQ. The CDR3 nucleotides read TGCGCCAGCAGCCCGGGGGACAGGGGAGTAAGGGAGCAGTACTTC. This codes for CASSPGDRGVREQYF.

V and J are TRBV5-1 and TRBJ2-7, with D hard to call. Germline CDR1 SGHRS, CDR2 YFSETQ. This CDR3 has 14 residues. The V end lost 5 bases, the J end lost 5 bases, and 17 bases lay between the germline ends. The CDR3 region has the DNA TGCGCCAGCAGAGATAGAGCCCTATACGACGAGCAGTACTTC. This sequence encodes CASRDRALYDEQYF. Using reference TRBV5-1 and TRBJ2-7 for the parts outside the CDR3, the full variable domain is KAGVTQTPRYLIKTRGQQVTLSCSPISGHRSVSWYQQTPGQGLQFLFEYFSETQRNKGNFPGRFSGRQFSNSRSEMNVSTLELGDSALYLCASRDRALYDEQYFGPGTRLTVT.

V and J are TRBV3-1 (or the pseudogene TRBV3-2) and TRBJ2-1; TRBD2 is a possible D gene (6 bases). The CDR3 is made up of 14 amino acids. Per the germline V gene, CDR1 is LGHDT and CDR2 is YNNKEL (reference sequence). Between the trimmed V and J ends, which lost 6 bases and 5 bases, there was a span of 14 bases. The CDR3 region is CASSLSGSHNEQFF. The DNA for the CDR3 is TGTGCCAGCAGTCTCAGCGGGTCCCACAATGAGCAGTTCTTC.

The chain combines TRBV13 with TRBJ2-7; 9 nucleotides line up with TRBD1. In germline, CDR1 is PRHDT, CDR2 FYEKMQ (reference sequence). V lost 5 bases and J lost 5; bases outside the gene matches: 7. CDR3 length equals 14 residues. CDR3 sequence: CASSRGTGIHEQYF. For the CDR3, the DNA is TGTGCCAGCAGCCGCGGGACAGGGATACACGAGCAGTACTTC.

V is TRBV27 and J is TRBJ1-3; D ambiguous. V lost 6 bases and J lost 0, with 12 bases in between. This CDR3 region has 15 residues. Looked up from germline, CDR1 is MNHEY and CDR2 is SMNVEV (reference sequence). The CDR3 reads CASRDRETSGNTIYF. The CDR3 region has the DNA TGTGCCAGCAGGGACCGGGAGACCTCTGGAAACACCATATATTTT.

CDR3 DNA: TGTGCCAGTAGTATAGCGGCTAGCGTTCGCGAGCAGTACTTC. Translating gives CASSIAASVREQYF. This rearrangement joins TRBV19 to TRBJ2-7; a weak D match, TRBD2 (6 bases). There are 14 residues in the CDR3. The V gene's germline CDR1 is LNHDA and CDR2 SQIVND (reference sequence). Trimming left V 1 base short and J 6 bases short, with 13 bases between.

The rearrangement joins TRBV7-9 to TRBJ1-4, with D possibly being TRBD1 (6 bases). V lost 4 bases, J lost 3 bases, and 12 bases lay in between. The germline gives CDR1 SEHNR, CDR2 FQNEAQ (reference sequence). CDR3 length equals 15 residues. The CDR3 protein is CASSSNREPNEKLFF. CDR3 DNA: TGTGCCAGCAGCTCCAACAGGGAACCTAATGAAAAACTGTTTTTT.

The chain couples TRBV30 to TRBJ1-3; D gene ambiguous. Germline-derived CDR1 and CDR2 are GTSNPN and SVGIG (reference sequence). The CDR3 spans 13 residues. V was pared by 0 bases and J by 4 bases, with 7 bases between. The CDR3 DNA sequence: TGTGCCTGGAGTGTACTGGTAGGAAACACCATATATTTT. Residues: CAWSVLVGNTIYF.

V gene TRBV7-9 combines with J gene TRBJ1-2, with no clear D. Trimming cost V 1 base and J 5 bases, with 11 bases left between them. The germline V gene has CDR1 SEHNR and CDR2 FQNEAQ (reference sequence). This CDR3 region has 14 residues. The CDR3 bases are TGTGCCAGCAGCTTAGATCATGGGAGATATGGCTACACCTTC. This gives the protein CASSLDHGRYGYTF. The whole variable domain, remainder taken from reference TRBV7-9 and TRBJ1-2, is DTGVSQNPRHKITKRGQNVTFRCDPISEHNRLYWYRQTLGQGPEFLTYFQNEAQLEKSRLLSDRFSAERPKGSFSTLEIQRTEQGDSAMYLCASSLDHGRYGYTFGSGTRLTVV.

This sequence joins TRBV12-3 or TRBV12-4 and TRBJ2-2; D may be TRBD2 (6 bases). V was pared by 6 bases and J by 4 bases, with 6 bases between. CDR3 length: 12 residues. CDR3 DNA sequence: TGTGCCAGCAGGACTAGCACCGGGGAGCTGTTTTTT. It codes for CASRTSTGELFF.

The chain joins TRBV19 to TRBJ1-5, with 7 bases aligning to TRBD1. Germline V gene data show CDR1 as LNHDA and CDR2 as SQIVND (reference sequence). The CDR3 has 16 amino acids. V shed 4 bases, J shed 0 bases, and the junction held 6 bases outside the gene matches. Here the CDR3 reads CASSTKTGYSNQPQHF. The DNA for the CDR3 is TGTGCCAGTAGTACCAAGACAGGGTATAGCAATCAGCCCCAGCATTTT.

The chain uses TRBV3-1 (or the pseudogene TRBV3-2) and TRBJ2-6; 12 bases line up with TRBD1. Germline V gives CDR1 LGHDT, CDR2 YNNKEL (reference sequence). The CDR3 sequence is 19 residues long. V was pared by 4 bases and J by 3 bases, with 10 bases of the junction left unmatched. The CDR3 sequence is CASSRGRDRGLYGANVLTF. The CDR3 bases are TGTGCCAGCAGCCGAGGGCGGGACAGGGGGCTGTATGGGGCCAACGTCCTGACTTTC.

The chain employs TRBV18 and TRBJ2-3, with no clear D. Trimming pared 5 bases from V and 2 bases from J, leaving 2 bases between. The CDR3 length is 11 residues. The germline V gene has CDR1 KGHSH and CDR2 LQKENI. The CDR3 DNA is TGTGCCAGCTCATCCACAGATACGCAGTATTTT. Its translation is CASSSTDTQYF.

The rearrangement uses TRBV29-1 and TRBJ1-5, with D uncertain. The germline V gene has CDR1 SQVTM and CDR2 ANQGSEA. Trimming took off 4 bases at V and 1 base at J, with 14 bases between the two ends. The CDR3 sequence is 15 residues long. The CDR3 sequence is CSVASGLGSNQPQHF. The CDR3 region has the DNA TGCAGCGTTGCGTCCGGCCTAGGAAGCAATCAGCCCCAGCATTTT. The full variable domain, with the rest looked up from reference TRBV29-1 and TRBJ1-5, is SAVISQKPSRDICQRGTSLTIQCQVDSQVTMMFWYRQQPGQSLTLIATANQGSEATYESGFVIDKFPISRPNLTFSTLTVSNMSPEDSSIYLCSVASGLGSNQPQHFGDGTRLSIL.